Following are 18 T cell receptor beta chains from one sample sequenced in a study of circulating and synovial CD4+ cells in juvenile arthritis. Only in-frame clones appear in the TCRdb table, and some are missing; sequencing was by immunoSEQ multiplex PCR. The table shows about 33,000 clones, with nearly 95% occurring only once. The sequencing input was CD4+ T cells from blood. Receptor source: a human donor with juvenile idiopathic arthritis.

This chain joins TRBV25-1 and TRBJ2-3, with unresolved D. This CDR3 has 15 residues. Trimming shortened V by 4 bases and J by 2 bases, and 13 bases separated the two germline ends. CDR1 is MGHDK, CDR2 SYGVNS, per germline. The CDR3 DNA sequence: TGTGCCAGCAGTGCGAGTGGTGATTACACAGATACGCAGTATTTT. Residues: CASSASGDYTDTQYF.

The rearrangement links TRBV7-2 to TRBJ1-2, with 7 bases lining up with TRBD1. CDR3 length: 13 amino acids. In germline, CDR1 is SGHTA, CDR2 FQGNSA. Trimming took 4 bases from V and 7 from J; bases not matched to a gene: 6. In DNA form, the CDR3 reads TGTGCCAGCAGCTCTGACAGGGAGTCTGGCTACACCTTC. As protein: CASSSDRESGYTF.

V and J are TRBV6-4 and TRBJ2-3; D call uncertain. V lost 4 bases to trimming and J lost 6 bases, with 11 bases between them. Germline V gene data show CDR1 as MRHNA and CDR2 as SNTAGT. The length of the CDR3 is 13 residues. The CDR3 region has the DNA TGTGCCAGCAGTGTAGAGAGAACCGATACGCAGTATTTT. Its translation: CASSVERTDTQYF.

J is TRBJ2-5 and V is TRBV29-1; 10 bases are shared with TRBD1. The CDR3 covers 17 residues. Trimming removed 5 bases from V and 1 base from J; junction bases left unmatched: 13. Germline V CDR1 and CDR2: SQVTM, ANQGSEA. The CDR3 is CSVSGTGELKSQETQYF. CDR3 DNA: TGCAGCGTTTCTGGGACAGGGGAATTGAAGAGCCAAGAGACCCAGTACTTC. Full variable domain (rest looked up from reference TRBV29-1 and TRBJ2-5): SAVISQKPSRDICQRGTSLTIQCQVDSQVTMMFWYRQQPGQSLTLIATANQGSEATYESGFVIDKFPISRPNLTFSTLTVSNMSPEDSSIYLCSVSGTGELKSQETQYFGPGTRLLVL.

The rearrangement links TRBV7-2 to TRBJ2-1, with D possibly matching TRBD1 (5 bases). The CDR3 length is 15 residues. Looked up from germline, CDR1 is SGHTA and CDR2 is FQGNSA. Trimming took off 2 bases at V and 3 bases at J, with 11 bases between the two ends. Here the CDR3 DNA reads TGTGCCAGCAGCTTACGACAGAACTTCTACAATGAGCAGTTCTTC. Amino acids: CASSLRQNFYNEQFF.

The V and J genes are TRBV19 and TRBJ1-1; D call uncertain. V lost 4 bases and J 6 bases, leaving 18 bases between the germline ends. The CDR3 consists of 15 residues. Germline CDR1 reads LNHDA; CDR2 reads SQIVND (reference sequence). CDR3 in amino acids: CASSTLGREGSEAFF. CDR3 DNA sequence: TGTGCCAGTAGTACCCTCGGGAGGGAGGGTTCTGAAGCTTTCTTT.

In its sample, this clone was seen once. This chain links TRBV28 with TRBJ1-2; 7 bases line up with TRBD1. The CDR3 sequence is 12 residues long. CDR1 and CDR2 from the germline V gene are MDHEN and SYDVKM. The V gene end was trimmed by 6 bases and the J gene end by 5 bases; junction bases not matched to a gene: 3. The CDR3: CASRGTVYGYTF. In DNA, the CDR3 is TGTGCCAGCAGGGGGACAGTATATGGCTACACCTTC.

This sequence joins TRBV28 and TRBJ2-7; D perhaps matches TRBD2 (6 bases). V shed 3 bases and J shed 0 bases, with 15 bases lying between them. The CDR3 has 16 amino acids. Germline V CDR1 and CDR2: MDHEN, SYDVKM. The CDR3 sequence is CASSFGRGARSYEQYF. In DNA, the CDR3 is TGTGCCAGCAGTTTCGGTCGCGGGGCCCGCTCCTACGAGCAGTACTTC.

The gene calls are TRBV27 and TRBJ1-1, with D perhaps TRBD1 (5 bases). The germline V gene encodes CDR1 MNHEY and CDR2 SMNVEV (reference sequence). This CDR3 has 15 residues. Trimming removed 2 bases at V and 0 bases at J, with 10 bases between. The chain's CDR3 is CASSLGGSMNTEAFF. The CDR3 DNA reads as TGTGCCAGCAGTTTAGGGGGGTCCATGAACACTGAAGCTTTCTTT.

The chain couples TRBV7-9 to TRBJ2-1, with TRBD2 matching over 15 bases. The CDR3 spans 16 residues. Germline trimming cut 5 bases from V and 7 bases from J; bases unmatched to any gene: 6. Per germline, CDR1 SEHNR and CDR2 FQNEAQ (reference sequence). The CDR3 sequence: CASSPHGLAGGNEQFF. The CDR3 DNA reads as TGTGCCAGCAGCCCCCACGGACTAGCGGGAGGGAATGAGCAGTTCTTC.

The V and J genes are TRBV25-1 and TRBJ2-3; a weak D match, TRBD1 (6 bases). This CDR3 is 15 amino acids long. Germline-derived CDR1 and CDR2 are MGHDK and SYGVNS. Trimming removed 6 bases at V and 0 bases at J, with 13 bases between. Here the CDR3 reads CASSPSRGSTDTQYF. In DNA form, the CDR3 reads TGTGCCAGCAGCCCCTCGAGGGGGAGCACAGATACGCAGTATTTT. The variable domain in full, completed from reference TRBV25-1 and TRBJ2-3, reads EADIYQTPRYLVIGTGKKITLECSQTMGHDKMYWYQQDPGMELHLIHYSYGVNSTEKGDLSSESTVSRIRTEHFPLTLESARPSHTSQYLCASSPSRGSTDTQYFGPGTRLTVL.

Here the CDR3 DNA reads TGTGCCATCAGTGAGTCGGGGGGGTACCAAGAGACCCAGTACTTC. It translates to CAISESGGYQETQYF. This chain links TRBV10-3 with TRBJ2-5; TRBD2 matches at 7 bases. The CDR3 runs 15 residues. The germline CDR1 and CDR2 sequences are ENHRY and SYGVKD. Trimming took 0 bases from V and 0 from J; bases not matched to a gene: 1.

The V and J genes are TRBV7-9 and TRBJ2-5; 10 positions match TRBD2. The CDR3 runs 16 residues. V lost 5 bases and J lost 5; bases outside the gene matches: 11. CDR1 is SEHNR and CDR2 is FQNEAQ in the germline V gene (reference sequence). The CDR3 region is CASSGKTSGRAETQYF. The CDR3 DNA is TGTGCCAGCAGCGGAAAGACTAGCGGGCGGGCGGAGACCCAGTACTTC.

This chain joins TRBV19 and TRBJ1-5; possible D gene TRBD1, 5 bases. Trimming took 5 bases from V and 8 from J, leaving 13 bases between them. The germline gives CDR1 LNHDA, CDR2 SQIVND (reference sequence). CDR3 length equals 13 residues. CDR3 DNA sequence: TGTGCCAGTAGTGCCTCGGGGGGGAAGCCCCAGCATTTT. This translates into CASSASGGKPQHF.

This chain joins TRBV9 and TRBJ2-5, with D possibly TRBD1 on 6 matching bases. Trimming pared 0 bases from V and 4 bases from J, leaving 10 bases between. The CDR3 is made up of 14 amino acids. The germline V gene has CDR1 SGDLS and CDR2 YYNGEE. The CDR3: CASSVGQGGETQYF. The DNA for the CDR3 is TGTGCCAGCAGCGTAGGTCAAGGGGGAGAGACCCAGTACTTC.

This chain uses TRBV7-2 with TRBJ2-2; D might be TRBD1 (5 bases). Germline lookup yields CDR1 SGHTA and CDR2 FQGNSA. The CDR3 has 15 amino acids. With 3 bases removed from V and 2 bases from J, the gap between germline ends came to 10 bases. CDR3 in DNA: TGTGCCAGCAGCTTTCGTCAGGGAAACACCGGGGAGCTGTTTTTT. Protein sequence: CASSFRQGNTGELFF.

The V gene is TRBV18, the J gene TRBJ2-7; 9 nucleotides match TRBD1. Germline V gives CDR1 KGHSH, CDR2 LQKENI. V was pared by 6 bases and J by 1 base, with 7 bases of the junction left unmatched. The CDR3 is 15 residues long. This CDR3 is CASSLAGQGSYEQYF. For the CDR3, the DNA is TGTGCCAGCTCCCTCGCGGGACAGGGATCCTACGAGCAGTACTTC. The complete variable domain, with remaining parts taken from reference TRBV18 and TRBJ2-7, reads NAGVMQNPRHLVRRRGQEARLRCSPMKGHSHVYWYRQLPEEGLKFMVYLQKENIIDESGMPKERFSAEFPKEGPSILRIQQVVRGDSAAYFCASSLAGQGSYEQYFGPGTRLTVT.

V is TRBV28 and J is TRBJ2-2, with 8 bases identical to TRBD1. With 4 bases clipped from V and 6 bases from J, the junction kept 7 bases outside the gene matches. This CDR3 is built from 15 residues. Germline CDR1 and CDR2: MDHEN and SYDVKM. CDR3 amino acids: CASSSGQGGPGELFF. The CDR3 DNA reads as TGTGCCAGCAGTTCCGGACAGGGAGGTCCCGGGGAGCTGTTTTTT.